This T cell receptor beta chain was documented in a study of blood T cell repertoires in COVID-19. Study-level information: Material from acute and convalescent COVID-19 was sourced from the United States, Italy and Spain.

Germline loops: CDR1 MNHNS, CDR2 SASEGT. V lost 4 bases and J 2 bases, leaving 15 bases between the germline ends. The CDR3 is made up of 16 amino acids. Per the original data handling: Counts of nucleated cells, estimated from reference gene primer amplification, were obtained. Measured with immunoSEQ multiplex PCR; TCRdb has only the in-frame clones, and not every one. That table gives V, J and clone size, and the DNA gave D and trimming. The data hold 120,000 to 150,000 clones, with roughly 87% observed a single time. The V gene is TRBV6-1, the J gene TRBJ1-5; D possibly corresponds to TRBD1 (5 bases). The receptor comes from a woman in her forties or fifties with acute or convalescent COVID-19. The sequencing sample was made of peripheral blood. The CDR3 sequence: CASSGGGASGNQPQHF. DNA of the CDR3: TGTGCCAGCAGTGGAGGAGGGGCGTCGGGCAATCAGCCCCAGCATTTT.